This T cell receptor (beta chain) was captured by sequencing in a study of naive and memory T cell subsets. The germline V gene has CDR1 DFQATT and CDR2 SNEGSKA (reference sequence). The ends were cut back, 6 bases at V and 6 bases at J, with 11 bases in the middle. The CDR3 runs 11 residues. Two oligonucleotides, mixed equimolar, formed the beta constant-region primer covering TRBC1 and TRBC2. TCRdb ran MiXCR on the UMI-ligation and nested PCR reads and lists one entry per CDR3 protein. The sample contains tens of thousands of distinct CDR3 sequences, about an eighth of which appear only once. There are a few counts of this clonotype.

This TCR derives from a human donor in good health. The sequencing input was effector memory CD4+ T cells from blood. As for subset: effector memory, CD45RA- CD27-. The chain links TRBV20-1 to TRBJ1-1; D ambiguous. The CDR3: CSAPPDPEAFF. The CDR3 coding sequence is TGCAGTGCACCCCCGGACCCTGAAGCTTTCTTT.